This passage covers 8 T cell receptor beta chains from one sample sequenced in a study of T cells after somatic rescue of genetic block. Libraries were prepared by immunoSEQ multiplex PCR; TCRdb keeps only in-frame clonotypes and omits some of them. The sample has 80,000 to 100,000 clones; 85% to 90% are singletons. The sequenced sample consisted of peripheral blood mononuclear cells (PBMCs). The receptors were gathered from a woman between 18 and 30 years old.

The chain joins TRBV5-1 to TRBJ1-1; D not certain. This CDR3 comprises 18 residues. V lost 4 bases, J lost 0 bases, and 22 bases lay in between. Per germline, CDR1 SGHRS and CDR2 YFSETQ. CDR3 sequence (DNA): TGCGCCAGCAGCCCCTGGGCCAGCCCGGCGGGTATGAACACTGAAGCTTTCTTT. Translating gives CASSPWASPAGMNTEAFF.

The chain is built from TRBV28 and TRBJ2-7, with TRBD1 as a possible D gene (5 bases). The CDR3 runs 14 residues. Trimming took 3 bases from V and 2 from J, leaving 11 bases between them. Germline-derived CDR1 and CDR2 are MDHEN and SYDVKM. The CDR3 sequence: CASSFADITYEQYF. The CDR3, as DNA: TGTGCCAGCAGTTTTGCGGACATCACCTACGAGCAGTACTTC. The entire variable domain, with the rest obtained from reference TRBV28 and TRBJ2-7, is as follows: DVKVTQSSRYLVKRTGEKVFLECVQDMDHENMFWYRQDPGLGLRLIYFSYDVKMKEKGDIPEGYSVSREKKERFSLILESASTNQTSMYLCASSFADITYEQYFGPGTRLTVT.

For the CDR3, the DNA is TGTGCCAGCAGCCAAGATGATGGGAGGGGCTGGGATCAGCCCCAGCATTTT. Its translation: CASSQDDGRGWDQPQHF. The chain recombines TRBV4-2 with TRBJ1-5; D may be TRBD1 (5 bases). Trimming removed 0 bases from V and 5 bases from J, with 17 bases in between. Germline CDR1 and CDR2: LGHNA and YNFKEQ. The CDR3 has 17 residues.

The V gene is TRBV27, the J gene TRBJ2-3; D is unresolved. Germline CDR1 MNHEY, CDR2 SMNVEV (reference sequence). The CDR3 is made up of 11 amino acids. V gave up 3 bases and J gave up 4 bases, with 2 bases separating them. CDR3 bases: TGTGCCAGCAGTTTGGCAGATACGCAGTATTTT. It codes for CASSLADTQYF.

This chain's CDR3 is CASSLGSYNEQFF. In DNA, the CDR3 is TGTGCCAGCAGCCTGGGCTCCTACAATGAGCAGTTCTTC. The chain is built from TRBV7-3 and TRBJ2-1; D call uncertain. Germline assignment: CDR1 SGHTA and CDR2 FQGTGA. The CDR3 runs to 13 residues. Trimming stripped 5 bases from V and 0 bases from J, with 5 bases between.

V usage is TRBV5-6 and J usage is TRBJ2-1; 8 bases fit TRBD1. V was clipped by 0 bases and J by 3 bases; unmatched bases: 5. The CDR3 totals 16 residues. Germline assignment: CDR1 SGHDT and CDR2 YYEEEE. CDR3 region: CASSLGARGLYNEQFF. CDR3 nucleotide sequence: TGTGCCAGCAGCTTGGGGGCCAGGGGGCTCTACAATGAGCAGTTCTTC.

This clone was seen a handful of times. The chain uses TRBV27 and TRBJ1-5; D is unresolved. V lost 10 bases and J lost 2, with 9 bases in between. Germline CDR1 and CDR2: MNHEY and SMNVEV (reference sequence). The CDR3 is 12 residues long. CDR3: CAIGNRNQPQHF. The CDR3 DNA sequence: TGTGCCATTGGGAACCGCAATCAGCCCCAGCATTTT.

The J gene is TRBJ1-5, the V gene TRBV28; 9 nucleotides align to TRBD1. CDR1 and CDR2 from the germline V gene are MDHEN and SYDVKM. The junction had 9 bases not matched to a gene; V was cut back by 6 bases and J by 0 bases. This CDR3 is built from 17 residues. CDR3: CASSPGTGIFSNQPQHF. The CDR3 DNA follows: TGTGCCAGCAGCCCCGGGACAGGGATTTTTAGCAATCAGCCCCAGCATTTT.